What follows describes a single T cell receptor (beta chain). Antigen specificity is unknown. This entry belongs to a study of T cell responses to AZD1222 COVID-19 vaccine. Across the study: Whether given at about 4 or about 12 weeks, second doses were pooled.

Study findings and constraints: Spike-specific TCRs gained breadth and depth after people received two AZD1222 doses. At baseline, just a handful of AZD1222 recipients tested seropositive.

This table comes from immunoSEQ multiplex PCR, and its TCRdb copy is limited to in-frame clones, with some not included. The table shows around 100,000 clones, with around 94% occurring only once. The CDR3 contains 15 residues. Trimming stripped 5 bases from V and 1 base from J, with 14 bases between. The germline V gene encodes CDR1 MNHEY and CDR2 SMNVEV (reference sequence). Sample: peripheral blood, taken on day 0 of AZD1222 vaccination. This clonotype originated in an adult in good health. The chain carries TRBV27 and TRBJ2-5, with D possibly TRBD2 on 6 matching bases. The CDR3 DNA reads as TGTGCCAGCAGTCCAACCCGGAGGGGCCAAGAGACCCAGTACTTC. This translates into CASSPTRRGQETQYF.